The 15 T cell receptor beta chains presented below share a single source sample, sequenced in a study of T cell repertoires in cytomegalovirus infection. From the reads, TCRdb called clonotypes with MiXCR, one entry per CDR3 protein. The repertoire holds about 190,000 distinct CDR3 sequences, with 28% as singletons. Sequences were obtained from PBMCs. The receptors stem from a human donor in good health (CMV status not recorded). Some clones in this sample may be carry-over from other donors' samples.

The rearrangement joins TRBV29-1 to TRBJ2-2; the D is unclear. The germline CDR1 and CDR2 sequences are SQVTM and ANQGSEA. Trimming shortened V by 4 bases and J by 0 bases, and 9 bases separated the two germline ends. There are 14 residues in the CDR3. The CDR3 sequence: CSVGRHSNTGELFF. In DNA form, the CDR3 reads TGCAGCGTTGGCAGACACTCGAACACCGGGGAGCTGTTTTTT.

The genes are TRBV6-2 or TRBV6-3 and TRBJ1-5, with D perhaps TRBD1 (5 bases). CDR3 length: 15 amino acids. With 4 bases removed from V and 5 bases from J, the gap between germline ends came to 15 bases. CDR1 is MNHEY and CDR2 is SVGEGT in the germline V gene. The CDR3 spells CASSFRPWGHQPQHF. CDR3 DNA: TGTGCCAGCAGTTTCCGCCCTTGGGGACATCAGCCCCAGCATTTT.

The chain couples TRBV18 to TRBJ2-5; 9 bases are shared with TRBD1. Germline V CDR1 and CDR2: KGHSH, LQKENI. V shed 6 bases and J 2 bases; nucleotides not matched to a gene: 10. The CDR3 consists of 16 residues. The CDR3 sequence is CASSQRTGAVQETQYF. CDR3 nucleotides: TGTGCCAGCTCCCAACGGACAGGGGCGGTACAAGAGACCCAGTACTTC.

This clonotype was found a few times. The J gene is TRBJ1-5, the V gene TRBV7-8; D possibly corresponds to TRBD1 (5 bases). Trimming left V 5 bases short and J 1 base short, with 15 bases between. Germline lookup yields CDR1 SGHVS and CDR2 FQNEAQ. The CDR3 spans 16 residues. CDR3 coding DNA: TGTGCCAGCAGCCTCCTAGGGCAGGGCAGCAATCAGCCCCAGCATTTT. This translates into CASSLLGQGSNQPQHF.

V gene TRBV4-3 combines with J gene TRBJ1-4; TRBD1 aligns across 9 bases. Germline lookup yields CDR1 LGHNA and CDR2 YSLEER. The CDR3 is 15 amino acids. Germline trimming cut 1 base from V and 8 bases from J; bases unmatched to any gene: 5. In DNA form, the CDR3 reads TGCGCCAGCAGCCAAGGGACAGGGGACGGCGAAAAACTGTTTTTT. This encodes CASSQGTGDGEKLFF.

This clonotype has at least ten counts. This rearrangement joins TRBV7-2 to TRBJ1-3, with D uncertain. CDR1 is SGHTA, CDR2 FQGNSA, per germline. The V end lost 2 bases, the J end lost 6 bases, and 2 bases lay between the germline ends. The CDR3 consists of 11 residues. CDR3 coding DNA: TGTGCCAGCAGCTTATCAAACACCATATATTTT. Amino acid sequence: CASSLSNTIYF.

The chain recombines TRBV23-1 with TRBJ2-7; the D call may be TRBD1 or TRBD2 (6 bases each). TRBV23-1 is filed as an ORF, its function uncertain. The CDR3 loop spans 13 amino acids. V lost 7 bases and J 7 bases, leaving 17 bases between the germline ends. Written as DNA, the CDR3 is TGCGCCAGCACCAAATGGGGGGCAAGGGAGCAGTACTTC. It codes for CASTKWGAREQYF.

The rearrangement uses TRBV10-3 and TRBJ1-3; D not resolved. The CDR3 has 14 amino acids. V lost 6 bases and J 0 bases, leaving 9 bases between the germline ends. CDR1 is ENHRY, CDR2 SYGVKD, per germline. CDR3 in amino acids: CAIRNGVSGNTIYF. The CDR3 nucleotides read TGTGCCATCAGAAACGGGGTCTCTGGAAACACCATATATTTT.

The chain carries TRBV5-1 and TRBJ2-7; D is perhaps TRBD1 (5 bases). Germline V CDR1 and CDR2: SGHRS, YFSETQ. V dropped 0 bases and J dropped 11 bases, with 15 bases sitting between them. The CDR3 loop spans 13 amino acids. CDR3 sequence reads: CASSLEQAYDEYF. The CDR3 bases are TGCGCCAGCAGCTTGGAACAGGCCTACGACGAGTACTTC.

This clonotype has only a few counts. The rearrangement joins TRBV20-1 to TRBJ2-3; TRBD2 might be the D (5 bases). The CDR3 has 19 residues. The V gene lost 3 bases and the J gene lost 4 bases, with 29 bases spanning the gap. Germline CDR1 DFQATT, CDR2 SNEGSKA (reference sequence). CDR3 in DNA: TGCAGTGCTAGGATCAGAAATCCCCACGGGCGGGTGTATCCAGATACGCAGTATTTT. Protein: CSARIRNPHGRVYPDTQYF.

V and J are TRBV6-5 and TRBJ1-1, with TRBD1 matching 8 bases. Germline V gene lookup returns CDR1 MNHEY and CDR2 SVGAGI. After removal of 4 bases from V and 6 bases from J, the junction contained 10 bases not matched to a gene. The CDR3 spans 15 residues. The CDR3 protein is CASSLSRGREAEAFF. The CDR3, as DNA: TGTGCCAGCAGTTTGAGCAGGGGGCGAGAGGCTGAAGCTTTCTTT.

Written as DNA, the CDR3 is TGTGCCAGCAGCCACACGGGACAGGGGTTCTACAATGAGCAGTTCTTC. It specifies CASSHTGQGFYNEQFF. The chain couples TRBV14 to TRBJ2-1; TRBD1 matches 10 bases. Germline assignment: CDR1 SGHDN and CDR2 FVKESK. The CDR3 covers 16 residues. Unmatched junction bases numbered 5, after V lost 3 bases and J lost 3 bases.

This chain links TRBV5-6 with TRBJ1-5; D perhaps matches TRBD1 (5 bases). CDR3 length: 12 amino acids. V was clipped by 2 bases and J by 6 bases, with 6 bases between them. Germline CDR1 reads SGHDT; CDR2 reads YYEEEE. The CDR3, as DNA: TGTGCCAGCAGCTTAGGGACTCAGCCCCAGCATTTT. Encoded protein: CASSLGTQPQHF. Together with reference TRBV5-6 and TRBJ1-5, the CDR3 gives the full variable domain: DAGVTQSPTHLIKTRGQQVTLRCSPKSGHDTVSWYQQALGQGPQFIFQYYEEEERQRGNFPDRFSGHQFPNYSSELNVNALLLGDSALYLCASSLGTQPQHFGDGTRLSIL.

This clonotype occurred a few times. This rearrangement joins TRBV19 to TRBJ2-7; TRBD1 matches 7 bases. Germline CDR1 reads LNHDA; CDR2 reads SQIVND (reference sequence). This CDR3 has 14 residues. The junction had 5 bases not matched to a gene; V was cut back by 6 bases and J by 0 bases. The CDR3 nucleotides are TGTGCCAGTAGCCGGGACAGTTCCTCCTACGAGCAGTACTTC. Translation gives CASSRDSSSYEQYF.

The chain is built from TRBV7-8 and TRBJ1-5, with D possibly being TRBD1 (6 bases). The CDR3 has 16 residues. CDR1 is SGHVS and CDR2 is FQNEAQ in the germline V gene. V was cut by 2 bases and J by 7 bases, with 18 bases left in between. Here the CDR3 reads CASSLFWGRRGQPQHF. CDR3 DNA sequence: TGTGCCAGCAGCTTATTTTGGGGGCGACGGGGGCAGCCCCAGCATTTT.